A selection of T cell receptor beta chains follows, all from one sample in a study of T cell responses to AZD1222 COVID-19 vaccine. Clones were sequenced by immunoSEQ multiplex PCR, and TCRdb holds only the in-frame ones, with some missing. The table records some 150,000 clones, roughly 90% of them present only once. This specimen was peripheral blood, taken on day 0 of AZD1222 vaccination. These receptor sequences come from an adult in good health. CDR3s include the opening cysteine and the closing phenylalanine or tryptophan. Each record gives: clone size, V gene, J gene, D gene, CDR3 protein, CDR3 DNA. The D gene is left open where the match is weak. Clone size is stated in some rows and not others, as once, few, many or a class when expanded.

>NA|TRBV7-9|TRBJ2-2|NA
CASHDSQNTGELFF
TGTGCCAGCCATGACAGCCAGAACACCGGGGAGCTGTTTTTT
>NA|TRBV4-2|TRBJ2-1|TRBD1
CASSQVSRQGESSYNEQFF
TGTGCCAGCAGCCAAGTCTCCAGACAGGGGGAAAGCTCCTACAATGAGCAGTTCTTC
>NA|TRBV4-1|TRBJ2-7|TRBD2
CASSQGRRTSGSYEQYF
TGCGCCAGCAGCCAGGGCCGCCGGACTAGCGGGAGCTACGAGCAGTACTTC
>NA|TRBV28|TRBJ2-3|NA
CATFGTGRDTQYF
TGTGCCACCTTCGGGACGGGTAGAGATACGCAGTATTTT
>NA|TRBV9|TRBJ1-3|NA
CASSVEKWASGNTIYF
TGTGCCAGCAGCGTAGAGAAGTGGGCATCTGGAAACACCATATATTTT
>NA|TRBV5-4|TRBJ2-1|NA
CASSPGVGGRGEQFF
TGTGCCAGCAGCCCAGGGGTGGGAGGGAGAGGTGAGCAGTTCTTC
>few|TRBV4-2|TRBJ2-4|NA
CASSQDQGLAKNIQYF
TGTGCCAGCAGCCAAGATCAGGGGCTAGCCAAAAACATTCAGTACTTC
>NA|TRBV7-2|TRBJ1-2|NA
CASSPTPPGTSYYGYTF
TGTGCCAGCAGCCCCACCCCCCCCGGGACTTCGTACTATGGCTACACCTTC
>once|TRBV2|TRBJ1-1|NA
CASSVSFRGNTEAFF
TGTGCCAGCAGTGTAAGCTTCAGGGGGAACACTGAAGCTTTCTTT
>NA|TRBV6-5|TRBJ1-1|NA
CASSYSRQGGTEAFF
TGTGCCAGCAGTTACTCGCGGCAGGGCGGCACTGAAGCTTTCTTT
>NA|TRBV20-1|TRBJ1-4|TRBD1
CSASLRQGTFF
TGCAGTGCTAGCCTCCGACAGGGTACCTTTTTT
>NA|TRBV27|TRBJ1-2|TRBD1
CASSDRGNGYTF
TGTGCCAGCTCCGACAGGGGCAATGGCTACACCTTC
>NA|TRBV6-2/TRBV6-3|TRBJ2-2|NA
CASSYGQGYPGELFF
TGTGCCAGCAGTTACGGGCAGGGGTATCCCGGGGAGCTGTTTTTT
>NA|TRBV24-1|TRBJ2-7|NA
CATEGESYEQYF
TGTGCCACCGAAGGGGAGTCTTACGAGCAGTACTTC
>NA|TRBV15|TRBJ2-1|NA
CATSRALVSYNEQFF
TGTGCCACCAGCAGAGCCCTGGTATCCTACAATGAGCAGTTCTTC
>NA|TRBV7-2|TRBJ1-3|NA
CASSFLVGQGLGNTIYF
TGTGCCAGCAGCTTTCTAGTGGGGCAGGGGCTTGGAAACACCATATATTTT
>NA|TRBV9|TRBJ2-5|TRBD2
CASSVVPSGAQETQYF
TGTGCCAGCAGCGTAGTCCCTAGCGGGGCCCAAGAGACCCAGTACTTC
>NA|TRBV6-5|TRBJ1-5|NA
CASRAGTSGNQPQHF
TGTGCCAGCAGAGCCGGGACATCCGGGAATCAGCCCCAGCATTTT
>NA|TRBV4-2|TRBJ1-2|TRBD1
CASSQDTAGGARNGYTF
TGTGCCAGCAGCCAAGATACGGCAGGGGGCGCGAGAAATGGCTACACCTTC
>NA|TRBV2|TRBJ2-7|NA
CASLGGPSYEQYF
TGTGCCAGTCTCGGGGGCCCATCCTACGAGCAGTACTTC
>few|TRBV7-2|TRBJ1-1|NA
CASSQGAGRPEAFF
TGTGCCAGCAGCCAAGGGGCCGGCCGCCCTGAAGCTTTCTTT
>NA|TRBV14|TRBJ1-2|NA
CASSQDWQGGYTF
TGTGCCAGCAGCCAAGATTGGCAGGGAGGCTACACCTTC
>NA|TRBV2|TRBJ2-7|TRBD1
CASSASAGGPYEQYF
TGTGCCAGCAGTGCATCGGCAGGGGGACCCTACGAGCAGTACTTC
>NA|TRBV7-9|TRBJ2-3|TRBD2
CASSGISGPTDTQYF
TGTGCCAGCAGTGGAATTAGCGGGCCCACAGATACGCAGTATTTT
>NA|TRBV18|TRBJ2-5|TRBD1
CASSRDRVWEETQYF
TGTGCCAGCTCAAGGGACAGGGTTTGGGAAGAGACCCAGTACTTC
>NA|TRBV6-6|TRBJ1-1|NA
CASSDDLMNTEAFF
TGTGCCAGCAGTGACGACCTAATGAACACTGAAGCTTTCTTT
>NA|TRBV5-1|TRBJ1-3|NA
CASSGGAVGNTIYF
TGCGCCAGCAGTGGGGGGGCGGTTGGAAACACCATATATTTT
>NA|TRBV27|TRBJ1-6|NA
CASSFWGLGRNSPLHF
TGTGCCAGCAGTTTCTGGGGGCTCGGCCGGAATTCACCCCTCCACTTT
>NA|TRBV7-9|TRBJ2-5|TRBD1
CASSLAPQGAGETQYF
TGTGCCAGCAGCTTAGCACCACAGGGGGCGGGGGAGACCCAGTACTTC
>NA|TRBV9|TRBJ1-4|NA
CASSVDGSANEKLFF
TGTGCCAGCAGCGTAGACGGCAGCGCTAATGAAAAACTGTTTTTT
>once|TRBV9|TRBJ2-2|TRBD2
CASSVSGRVNTGELFF
TGTGCCAGCAGCGTGAGCGGGAGGGTAAACACCGGGGAGCTGTTTTTT
>once|TRBV15|TRBJ1-2|NA
CATSRVGSYGYTF
TGTGCCACCAGCAGAGTCGGCAGCTATGGCTACACCTTC
>NA|TRBV7-2|TRBJ1-2|NA
CASSLARQGANYGYTF
TGTGCCAGCAGCTTAGCGCGGCAGGGTGCTAACTATGGCTACACCTTC
>NA|TRBV6-2/TRBV6-3|TRBJ1-2|NA
CASSYLRRSSNYGYTF
TGTGCCAGCAGTTACCTCCGCAGGTCCTCTAACTATGGCTACACCTTC
>NA|TRBV19|TRBJ1-5|NA
CASMLDSNQPQHF
TGTGCCAGTATGTTGGACAGTAATCAGCCCCAGCATTTT
>NA|TRBV7-9|TRBJ2-3|NA
CASSQKAGLSSDTQYF
TGTGCCAGCAGCCAAAAGGCAGGGTTGAGTTCAGATACGCAGTATTTT
>NA|TRBV27|TRBJ2-5|TRBD2
CASSLFSSGMDETQYF
TGTGCCAGCAGTTTATTTAGTAGCGGGATGGATGAGACCCAGTACTTC
>few|TRBV28|TRBJ2-3|NA
CASTDRTLRGHGTDTQYF
TGTGCCAGCACGGACAGGACTTTGCGGGGTCATGGCACAGATACGCAGTATTTT
>once|TRBV6-2/TRBV6-3|TRBJ2-1|NA
CASSRQGRRAGVVNEQFF
TGTGCCAGCAGCAGACAGGGACGTCGAGCGGGAGTGGTCAATGAGCAGTTCTTC
>NA|TRBV2|TRBJ1-6|TRBD1
CASSRDRVLSPLHF
TGTGCCAGCAGCCGGGACAGGGTTCTTTCACCCCTCCACTTT
>NA|TRBV19|TRBJ1-1|NA
CASTAYSRAVGTEAFF
TGTGCCAGTACTGCTTATTCCAGGGCCGTAGGGACTGAAGCTTTCTTT
>NA|TRBV3-1/TRBV3-2|TRBJ2-5|NA
CASSRTRGETQYF
TGTGCCAGCAGCCGCACTAGGGGGGAGACCCAGTACTTC